Below, one T cell receptor (beta chain) is given with its context. Its antigen remains unidentified. A much larger clonotype is one base distant, so this may be a read error. The data originate from a study of read filtering for tumor transcriptome and immune sequencing. Bone marrow was sampled from every patient at the time of active disease. Molecular barcoded adaptors covering alpha/delta and beta/gamma chains were used on approximately 400 ng RNA. TCRdb re-called the reads through MiXCR, storing one row per CDR3 protein. The data show fewer than 45,000 distinct CDR3 sequences, around 11% seen once. General study points: Approximately 80% of IR-seq clonotypes had one read, totaling approximately 3.5% of reads; RNA-seq: approximately 75% and 45%. The CD138-negative fraction was mixed bone marrow immune cells, not pure T cells.

The sequenced sample consisted of a population of CD138-negative cells sorted from bone marrow. The sequence was obtained from a donor aged 40 or older with multiple myeloma.

This CDR3 reads CSIEDRGGYEQYF. The CDR3 nucleotides read TGCAGCATTGAGGACAGGGGGGGCTACGAGCAGTACTTC. The chain uses TRBV29-1 and TRBJ2-7; TRBD1 matches at 10 bases. Germline CDR1 and CDR2: SQVTM and ANQGSEA. This CDR3 comprises 13 residues.